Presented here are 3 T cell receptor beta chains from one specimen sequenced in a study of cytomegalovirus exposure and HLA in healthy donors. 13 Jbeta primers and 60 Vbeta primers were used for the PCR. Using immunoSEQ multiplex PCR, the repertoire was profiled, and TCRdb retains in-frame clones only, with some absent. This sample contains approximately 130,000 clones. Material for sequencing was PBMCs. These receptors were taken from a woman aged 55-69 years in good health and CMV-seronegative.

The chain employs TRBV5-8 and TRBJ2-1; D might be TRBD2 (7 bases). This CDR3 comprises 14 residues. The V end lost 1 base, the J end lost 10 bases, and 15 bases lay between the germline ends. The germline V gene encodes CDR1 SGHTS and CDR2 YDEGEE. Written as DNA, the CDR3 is TGTGCCAGCAGCTTGTCGGGGGGCTGGGAAGAGCAGTTCTTC. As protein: CASSLSGGWEEQFF.

CDR3 nucleotides: TGTGCCAGCAGTGACAAACTAGCGGGAGCCAATGAGCAGTTCTTC. It translates to CASSDKLAGANEQFF. The gene calls are TRBV6-4 and TRBJ2-1, with 11 bases identical to TRBD2. The CDR3 sequence is 15 residues long. The germline V gene encodes CDR1 MRHNA and CDR2 SNTAGT. The J segment lost 6 bases and the V segment lost 2 bases, leaving 3 bases of the junction unmatched.

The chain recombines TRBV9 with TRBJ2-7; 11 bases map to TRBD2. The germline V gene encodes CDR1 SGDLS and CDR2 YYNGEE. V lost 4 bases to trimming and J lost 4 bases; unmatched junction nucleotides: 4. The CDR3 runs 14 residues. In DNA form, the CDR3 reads TGTGCCAGCAGCCTCTCTAGCGGGGGGTACGAGCAGTACTTC. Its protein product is CASSLSSGGYEQYF.